The following is a T cell receptor beta chain sequence with its context. This CDR3 is built from 18 residues. J was trimmed by 6 bases and V by 5 bases; bases with no gene match: 18. The germline V gene has CDR1 SGHAT and CDR2 FQNNGV. This sample was taken from a study of blood T cell repertoires in COVID-19. As originally analysed: Reference gene primer amplification gave estimated nucleated cell counts. The assay was immunoSEQ multiplex PCR, and TCRdb's table has in-frame clones only and misses some. That table gives V, J and clone size, and the DNA gave D and trimming. The repertoire has more than 300,000 clones, around 90% of them found once; the top ten carry 0.9% to 1.5%.

This rearrangement joins TRBV11-2 to TRBJ2-3, with 9 nucleotides matching TRBD1. Sequencing was performed on PBMCs or T cells enriched from blood (not recorded which). This receptor was obtained from a woman between 18 and 29 years old who had recovered from COVID-19. The chain's CDR3 is CASSPRYPGQGGSDTQYF. The CDR3 region has the DNA TGTGCCAGCAGCCCTAGATACCCGGGACAGGGAGGATCCGATACGCAGTATTTT.